This T cell receptor beta chain emerged from a study of blood T cell repertoires in COVID-19. Study processing details: Reference gene primer amplification gave nucleated cell count estimates. Sequencing used immunoSEQ multiplex PCR; TCRdb keeps in-frame clones, though not all of them. V and J calls plus clone size are reproduced from that table; the DNA served to infer D and trimming. Among nearly 250,000 clones, about 82% were seen once, and the ten largest hold approximately 8.6%. There are 13 residues in the CDR3. V lost 6 bases to trimming and J lost 1 base, with 9 bases between them. Germline CDR1 and CDR2: MNHEY and SVGAGI.

The chain links TRBV6-5 to TRBJ1-1, with TRBD1 as a possible D gene (6 bases). The TCR originated in a woman aged 50 to 65 with acute COVID-19. Sequencing input: PBMCs or T cells enriched from blood (not recorded which). The CDR3 here is CASRGQTNTEAFF. In DNA form, the CDR3 reads TGTGCCAGCAGAGGACAGACGAACACTGAAGCTTTCTTT.